One and the same sample provided the 15 T cell receptor beta chains below, sequenced in a study of T cells after yellow fever vaccination. One entry per CDR3 protein results from TCRdb running MiXCR on the 5' RACE reads. The sample contains just under 600,000 distinct CDR3 sequences, roughly 14% of which appear only once. The source material was PBMCs, sampled on the day of the yellow fever booster vaccination. The receptors were gathered from a man aged 25 to 40 who received the YFV17D yellow fever vaccine.

This clonotype was counted ten times or more. Here the CDR3 reads CASSSRQGPYEQYF. CDR3 sequence (DNA): TGTGCCAGCAGTTCCCGACAGGGGCCCTACGAGCAGTACTTC. The chain uses TRBV12-3 or TRBV12-4 and TRBJ2-7, with 8 positions matching TRBD1. After removal of 4 bases from V and 2 bases from J, the junction contained 4 bases not matched to a gene. CDR3 length: 14 amino acids.

This clonotype was observed a handful of times. The rearrangement joins TRBV27 to TRBJ2-7, with 7 nucleotides matching TRBD1. CDR1 and CDR2 from the germline V gene are MNHEY and SMNVEV (reference sequence). The ends lost 2 bases at V and 3 bases at J; junction bases unmatched: 7. CDR3 length equals 15 residues. The CDR3: CASSLIPGQVYEQYF. As DNA, the CDR3 is TGTGCCAGCAGTTTAATCCCTGGACAGGTCTACGAGCAGTACTTC.

The gene calls are TRBV4-1 and TRBJ2-5, with D hard to call. The germline V gene encodes CDR1 MGHRA and CDR2 YSYEKL. V dropped 6 bases and J dropped 1 base, with 12 bases sitting between them. This CDR3 spans 14 amino acids. Here the CDR3 reads CASSRPGIQETQYF. The CDR3 DNA is TGCGCCAGCAGTCGACCGGGTATCCAAGAGACCCAGTACTTC.

The chain joins TRBV3-1 to TRBJ1-2; D uncertain. Trimming pared 4 bases from V and 8 bases from J, leaving 11 bases between. Looked up from germline, CDR1 is LGHDT and CDR2 is YNNKEL (reference sequence). The CDR3 totals 12 residues. Written as DNA, the CDR3 is TGTGCCAGCAGCCGCACTGGTCGGGGCTACACCTTC. It encodes CASSRTGRGYTF. The whole variable domain, filled in from reference TRBV3-1 and TRBJ1-2, reads DTAVSQTPKYLVTQMGNDKSIKCEQNLGHDTMYWYKQDSKKFLKIMFSYNNKELIINETVPNRFSPKSPDKAHLNLHINSLELGDSAVYFCASSRTGRGYTFGSGTRLTVV.

This clonotype was seen only a few times. This chain connects TRBV5-1 to TRBJ2-3, with 11 positions matching TRBD2. The germline V gene encodes CDR1 SGHRS and CDR2 YFSETQ. This CDR3 region has 16 residues. V lost 4 bases, J lost 2 bases, and 6 bases stayed unmatched. The CDR3 region is CASSLATSGTTDTQYF. The CDR3 nucleotides read TGCGCCAGCAGCCTCGCGACTAGCGGGACCACAGATACGCAGTATTTT.

This clonotype showed up many times. The chain is built from TRBV5-6 and TRBJ2-3; D is possibly TRBD2 (6 bases). The germline CDR1 and CDR2 sequences are SGHDT and YYEEEE. This CDR3 is 15 amino acids long. With 5 bases removed from V and 0 bases from J, the gap between germline ends came to 13 bases. The DNA for the CDR3 is TGTGCCAGCAGAACTTCCGGGACTAGCACAGATACGCAGTATTTT. Translation gives CASRTSGTSTDTQYF.

This chain joins TRBV20-1 and TRBJ2-7; D not resolved. Germline-derived CDR1 and CDR2 are DFQATT and SNEGSKA (reference sequence). Trimming pared 1 base from V and 7 bases from J, leaving 17 bases between. The CDR3 consists of 14 residues. CDR3 coding DNA: TGCAGTGCTAGAGTTGGTGGGAAGTCCAAGGAGCAGTACTTC. This sequence encodes CSARVGGKSKEQYF.

This clonotype was observed a few times. Written as DNA, the CDR3 is TGCGCCAGCAGCCATGACTCGAGGGTGGGGGCAGGCGGGGAGCTGTTTTTT. This codes for CASSHDSRVGAGGELFF. The chain has TRBV4-3 and TRBJ2-2, with D possibly being TRBD1 (6 bases). V was clipped by 3 bases and J by 7 bases, with 21 bases between them. The CDR3 extends over 17 amino acids. Per the germline V gene, CDR1 is LGHNA and CDR2 is YSLEER.

There are a few counts of this clonotype. The J gene is TRBJ1-2, the V gene TRBV29-1; no clear D gene. The V end was cut by 4 bases, the J end by 11 bases, with 11 bases between. The CDR3 consists of 10 residues. Looked up from germline, CDR1 is SQVTM and CDR2 is ANQGSEA. The CDR3 sequence is CSVGERSYTF. DNA for the CDR3: TGCAGCGTTGGGGAGAGATCATACACCTTC.

Here the CDR3 reads CASSLDLSRWDEQFF. The CDR3, as DNA: TGTGCCAGCAGCTTAGATCTTTCACGCTGGGATGAGCAGTTCTTC. This sequence joins TRBV11-3 and TRBJ2-1; no definite D call. Germline CDR1 is SGHNT and CDR2 is YENEEA. The V end lost 0 bases, the J end lost 8 bases, and 14 bases lay between the germline ends. This CDR3 has 15 residues.

This clonotype was detected a few times. J is TRBJ2-1 and V is TRBV5-1; 7 bases agree with TRBD2. Germline V gives CDR1 SGHRS, CDR2 YFSETQ. Trimming removed 4 bases from V and 10 bases from J; junction bases left unmatched: 5. The CDR3 consists of 12 residues. Here the CDR3 reads CASSGAGLEQFF. The CDR3 DNA reads TGCGCCAGCAGCGGAGCGGGATTGGAGCAGTTCTTC.

The chain combines TRBV20-1 with TRBJ2-2, with 8 bases fitting TRBD1. Germline V lookup: CDR1 DFQATT, CDR2 SNEGSKA (reference sequence). The junction had 9 bases not matched to a gene; V was cut back by 2 bases and J by 1 base. The CDR3 is 17 residues long. This CDR3 is CSARFTPGQENTGELFF. The CDR3 DNA reads TGCAGTGCTAGATTCACCCCGGGACAGGAGAACACCGGGGAGCTGTTTTTT.

This clonotype was counted between two and nine times. The V gene is TRBV25-1, the J gene TRBJ1-1; possibly TRBD1 for D (6 bases). From germline, CDR1 is MGHDK and CDR2 SYGVNS. The CDR3 is 11 residues long. The ends were cut back, 9 bases at V and 7 bases at J, with 12 bases in the middle. The DNA for the CDR3 is TGTGCCAGTAACAGGGCCGATGAAGCTTTCTTT. It translates to CASNRADEAFF.

The chain links TRBV7-8 to TRBJ2-5, with TRBD1 as a possible D gene (6 bases). The CDR3 has 14 amino acids. Germline values: CDR1 SGHVS, CDR2 FQNEAQ. Trimming took off 8 bases at V and 7 bases at J, with 20 bases between the two ends. CDR3 sequence reads: CASAEAGEGGTQYF. The CDR3 DNA sequence: TGTGCCAGCGCCGAGGCGGGTGAAGGGGGGACCCAGTACTTC.

This clonotype has only a few counts. The V call is TRBV27, the J call TRBJ2-7; tentatively, D is TRBD1 (5 bases). The CDR3 is made up of 15 amino acids. Germline CDR1 and CDR2: MNHEY and SMNVEV (reference sequence). V lost 0 bases, J lost 2 bases, and 11 bases lay in between. This CDR3 is CASSLSGQGPYEQYF. The CDR3 region has the DNA TGTGCCAGCAGTTTATCTGGCCAGGGCCCCTACGAGCAGTACTTC.